These T cell receptor beta chains were read from a single sample in a study of T cell responses to AZD1222 COVID-19 vaccine. Generated by immunoSEQ multiplex PCR, the TCRdb table keeps only in-frame clones and is missing some. The repertoire has more than 130,000 clones, about nine tenths of them found once; the top ten carry around 3.7%. Source: peripheral blood, taken on day 0 of AZD1222 vaccination. Receptor source: an adult in good health. Both conserved end residues are part of each CDR3. Fields, in order: D gene, V gene, J gene, clone size, CDR3 DNA, CDR3 protein. A D gene is named only where the DNA matches it firmly. Some rows have no size entry. The others give once, few or many, or a class for an expanded clone.

-,TRBV12-3/TRBV12-4,TRBJ2-3,-,TGTGCCAGTTCGTCCACAGATACGCAGTATTTT,CASSSTDTQYF
-,TRBV7-2,TRBJ1-5,-,TGTGCCAGCAGCCGGGACCAATCCGACCCCCAGCATTTT,CASSRDQSDPQHF
-,TRBV4-3,TRBJ1-1,-,TGCGCCAGCAGCCCAACAGGGAACACTGAAGCTTTCTTT,CASSPTGNTEAFF
-,TRBV24-1,TRBJ1-2,-,TGTGCCACCAGTGATTTGGGCCAGGAAAATGGCTACACCTTC,CATSDLGQENGYTF
-,TRBV6-1,TRBJ1-1,-,TGTGCCAGCAGTGAAGGGCGGGGCAGGGACAACACTGAAGCTTTCTTT,CASSEGRGRDNTEAFF
-,TRBV6-4,TRBJ1-5,-,TGTGCCAGCAGTGATAATCCCAATCAGCCCCAGCATTTT,CASSDNPNQPQHF
-,TRBV6-1,TRBJ1-5,many,TGTGCCAGCAGCGACAGCAGGGGATCCTATCAGCCCCAGCATTTT,CASSDSRGSYQPQHF
-,TRBV5-1,TRBJ2-7,-,TGCGCCAGCAGCTTGGGAGGCCGAGCGGAGCAGTACTTC,CASSLGGRAEQYF
-,TRBV6-5,TRBJ1-1,-,TGTGCCAGCCTAAGGGGGGCGAGCACTGAAGCTTTCTTT,CASLRGASTEAFF
TRBD1,TRBV27,TRBJ2-7,-,TGTGCCAGCAGTACCGAAACGGGACAGGTCTACGAGCAGTACTTC,CASSTETGQVYEQYF
TRBD1,TRBV3-1/TRBV3-2,TRBJ2-1,-,TGTGCCAGCAGACGCGGGACAGGGACCCACAATGAGCAGTTCTTC,CASRRGTGTHNEQFF
-,TRBV6-6,TRBJ1-5,-,TGTGCCAGCACCCCAGGACGGGGGGTAGGACAGCCCCAGCATTTT,CASTPGRGVGQPQHF
-,TRBV6-6,TRBJ2-3,-,TGTGCCAGCAGCCTCTACCTAGATACGCAGTATTTT,CASSLYLDTQYF
TRBD2,TRBV19,TRBJ2-2,-,TGTGCCAGTAGTCCCGGGGGGGCCTCTGGGGAGCTGTTTTTT,CASSPGGASGELFF
-,TRBV5-1,TRBJ1-4,-,TGCGCCAGCAGCTTGGCCGGCAGGGGAGGGCTGGGTGAAAAACTGTTTTTT,CASSLAGRGGLGEKLFF
TRBD2,TRBV10-2,TRBJ2-1,-,TGCGCCAGCAGTGAGACTAGCGGGAGGGGTGAGCAGTTCTTC,CASSETSGRGEQFF
TRBD2,TRBV4-2,TRBJ2-3,-,TGTGCCAGCAGCCAAGAAGCGGCGGGAGGACAAAGCACAGATACGCAGTATTTT,CASSQEAAGGQSTDTQYF
-,TRBV6-5,TRBJ2-3,-,TGTGCCAGCAGTTACGGTCTCGGGAGCCCAGATACGCAGTATTTT,CASSYGLGSPDTQYF
TRBD1,TRBV10-2,TRBJ1-5,few,TGCGCCAGCAAAGAACCGGGACAGGGAAGCCAGCCCCAGCATTTT,CASKEPGQGSQPQHF
-,TRBV5-6,TRBJ2-2,-,TGTGCCAGCAGCTTGACAGGTCTCACCGGGGAGCTGTTTTTT,CASSLTGLTGELFF
-,TRBV5-6,TRBJ2-7,-,TGTGCCAGCAGCTTGGACGGGGCCGAGCAGTACTTC,CASSLDGAEQYF
-,TRBV14,TRBJ2-1,-,TGTGCCAGCAGCCAAGGTCATAGGAATGAGCAGTTCTTC,CASSQGHRNEQFF
-,TRBV6-1,TRBJ2-3,once,TGTGCCAGCAGTGACGCAGGGACACCAATTCGGAGCACAGATACGCAGTATTTT,CASSDAGTPIRSTDTQYF
-,TRBV19,TRBJ1-5,-,TGTGCCAGTAGTATAGTCCCCGCGCGGGGCAATCAGCCCCAGCATTTT,CASSIVPARGNQPQHF
TRBD1,TRBV5-6,TRBJ2-3,once,TGTGCCAGCAGCCTGACAGGGAGTACGCAGTATTTT,CASSLTGSTQYF
-,TRBV7-8,TRBJ1-3,once,TGTGCCAGCAGCGAGACAGGAGCCCGAAACACCATATATTTT,CASSETGARNTIYF
-,TRBV7-2,TRBJ1-1,-,TGTGCCAGCAGCTTTACCCCGGGCTCTGAAGCTTTCTTT,CASSFTPGSEAFF
-,TRBV29-1,TRBJ2-3,-,TGCAGCGTTGCCGGTTTATCAGATACGCAGTATTTT,CSVAGLSDTQYF
-,TRBV5-1,TRBJ2-7,-,TGCGCCAGCAGCTTGGGGTCGGGCCCGCCGGGTGAGCAGTACTTC,CASSLGSGPPGEQYF
TRBD1,TRBV7-9,TRBJ1-1,once,TGTGCCAGCAGCTTAGTGTCAGGGGGGGGCACTGAAGCTTTCTTT,CASSLVSGGGTEAFF
TRBD1,TRBV5-6,TRBJ1-4,-,TGTGCCAGCAGCTCGTACAGGGGAAGGATTCGGGCAACTAATGAAAAACTGTTTTTT,CASSSYRGRIRATNEKLFF
-,TRBV6-2/TRBV6-3,TRBJ2-4,-,TGTGCCAGCAGCATCACCCAGGAGGGTTTGAACATTCAGTACTTC,CASSITQEGLNIQYF
-,TRBV7-9,TRBJ1-2,-,TGTGCCAGCAGCGCCAGACAGTACTATGGCTACACCTTC,CASSARQYYGYTF
-,TRBV29-1,TRBJ1-2,-,TGCAGCGTTGAAACCCAGGCCAGGGGTTATGGCTACACCTTC,CSVETQARGYGYTF
TRBD2,TRBV9,TRBJ2-7,-,TGTGCCAGCAGCGTAGGACTAGCGGGAGTTGGCTACGAGCAGTACTTC,CASSVGLAGVGYEQYF
-,TRBV6-4,TRBJ2-1,-,TGTGCCAGCAGTGATGACGGGGCGAACAATGAGCAGTTCTTC,CASSDDGANNEQFF
TRBD1,TRBV5-1,TRBJ2-6,-,TGCGCCAGCAGCAGCACACAGGGGGCTGGATCTGGGGCCAACGTCCTGACTTTC,CASSSTQGAGSGANVLTF
-,TRBV5-6,TRBJ2-7,-,TGTGCCAGCAGCTTGAGGGGGACGGCGAGTGAGCAGTACTTC,CASSLRGTASEQYF
-,TRBV3-1/TRBV3-2,TRBJ1-5,-,TGTGCCAGCAGCCAGACCCGGGGGGGGGCCGGCAATCAGCCCCAGCATTTT,CASSQTRGGAGNQPQHF
-,TRBV10-3,TRBJ1-1,-,TGTGCCATCAGTGGGACTGGAGCAAAGAACACTGAAGCTTTCTTT,CAISGTGAKNTEAFF
TRBD2,TRBV9,TRBJ2-3,-,TGTGCCAGCAGCGCGACTAGCGGGTACACAGATACGCAGTATTTT,CASSATSGYTDTQYF
TRBD2,TRBV11-3,TRBJ2-7,-,TGTGCCAGCAGCTTACCGAGCGGGAGGCTACGTTACGAGCAGTACTTC,CASSLPSGRLRYEQYF
TRBD1,TRBV11-3,TRBJ2-7,-,TGTGCCAGCAGTCCCCGGGACAGGGGGCGTCGGGAGCAGTACTTC,CASSPRDRGRREQYF
-,TRBV11-3,TRBJ1-1,-,TGTGCCAGCAGCTTACGGGGTTCAGACGCCACTGAAGCTTTCTTT,CASSLRGSDATEAFF
-,TRBV9,TRBJ2-1,-,TGTGCCAGCAGCGTAGGAGGCTGGAATGAGCAGTTCTTC,CASSVGGWNEQFF
TRBD1,TRBV5-1,TRBJ1-1,once,TGCGCCAGCAGCCCGGGACAGAACAGAGACCAAGCTTTCTTT,CASSPGQNRDQAFF
-,TRBV2,TRBJ2-7,few,TGTGCCAGCACGTCGGGGTTTACGTACGAGCAGTACTTC,CASTSGFTYEQYF
-,TRBV3-1/TRBV3-2,TRBJ1-6,-,TGTGCCAGCAGCCAAAACCATGGGCAGAATTATAATTCACCCCTCCACTTT,CASSQNHGQNYNSPLHF
-,TRBV5-7,TRBJ1-6,-,TGTGCCAGCAGTTGGGCCGAACATTCCTCCTATAATTCACCCCTCCACTTT,CASSWAEHSSYNSPLHF
-,TRBV15,TRBJ2-7,-,TGTGCCACCAGCAGGGGTCGTGTTTCGTTGGACGAGCAGTACTTC,CATSRGRVSLDEQYF
TRBD1,TRBV7-8,TRBJ1-4,-,TGTGCCAGCAGCCGAGACCGGGACAGGGGGCGCGTAGGTGAAAAACTGTTTTTT,CASSRDRDRGRVGEKLFF
-,TRBV30,TRBJ2-7,-,TGTGCCTGGAGCGATTGGACAGGGCTCGTCCCGGGAGGGCCCTACGAGCAGTACTTC,CAWSDWTGLVPGGPYEQYF
TRBD1,TRBV3-1/TRBV3-2,TRBJ2-7,-,TGTGCCAGCAGCCAAGGGACAGGGTTCTACGAGCAGTACTTC,CASSQGTGFYEQYF
TRBD1,TRBV19,TRBJ1-1,-,TGTGCCAGTAGTATACAGGGGGGTCCTGAAGCTTTCTTT,CASSIQGGPEAFF